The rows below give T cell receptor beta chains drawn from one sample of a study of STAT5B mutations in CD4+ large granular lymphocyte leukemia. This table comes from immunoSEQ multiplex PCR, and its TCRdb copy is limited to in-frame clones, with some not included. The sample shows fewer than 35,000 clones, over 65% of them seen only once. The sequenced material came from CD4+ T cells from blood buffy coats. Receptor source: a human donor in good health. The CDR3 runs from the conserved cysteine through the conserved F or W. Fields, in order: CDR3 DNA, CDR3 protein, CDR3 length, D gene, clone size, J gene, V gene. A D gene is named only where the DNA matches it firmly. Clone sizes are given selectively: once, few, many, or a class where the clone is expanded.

TGTGCCAGCAGCCAAGTTCAAAAGGGGGCGCCGGGGCAAGAGACCCAGTACTTC CASSQVQKGAPGQETQYF 18 TRBD1 NA TRBJ2-5 TRBV4-2
TGTGCCAGCACGAGGGCCTACGAGCAGTACTTC CASTRAYEQYF 11 NA NA TRBJ2-7 TRBV28
TGTGCCAGCAGCGTAGCTGCGGGGAGGACAGATACGCAGTATTTT CASSVAAGRTDTQYF 15 NA NA TRBJ2-3 TRBV9
TGTGCCAGCAGCATCGGCATCGGGGAGCTGTTTTTT CASSIGIGELFF 12 NA NA TRBJ2-2 TRBV7-3
TGTGCCAGCAGCGTGGGGGGCCGACCCCAAGAGACCCAGTACTTC CASSVGGRPQETQYF 15 NA NA TRBJ2-5 TRBV9
TGTGCCTGGGGACAAAGCCCCTACGAGCAGTACTTC CAWGQSPYEQYF 12 NA NA TRBJ2-7 TRBV30
TGTGCCACTCAGAGTGGGGACTCGACAAATTACAATGAGCAGTTCTTC CATQSGDSTNYNEQFF 16 NA NA TRBJ2-1 TRBV10-3
TGTGCCAGCAGCTTAGGGGATTCTGGAAACACCATATATTTT CASSLGDSGNTIYF 14 NA NA TRBJ1-3 TRBV7-2
TGTGCCAGCAGTTCCAAGTTTCGGGCTAACGAAAAACTGTTTTTT CASSSKFRANEKLFF 15 NA once TRBJ1-4 TRBV6-5
TGTGCCAGCAGCCCAGGGACTAGGGAGACCGGGGAGCTGTTTTTT CASSPGTRETGELFF 15 TRBD2 medium-sized TRBJ2-2 TRBV7-9
TGTGCCAGCAGCTTCTCCTACGAGCAGTACTTC CASSFSYEQYF 11 NA NA TRBJ2-7 TRBV7-9
TGTGCCAGCAGCCAAGGAGAGGGCTACACCTTC CASSQGEGYTF 11 NA NA TRBJ1-2 TRBV4-2
TGTGCCAGCAGCCAAGATCCACATGGAGGAAATGAAAAACTGTTTTTT CASSQDPHGGNEKLFF 16 NA few TRBJ1-4 TRBV4-2
TGTGCCAGCAGCTTAGGGGGGGCTAGCGGGCGAGATACGCAGTATTTT CASSLGGASGRDTQYF 16 TRBD2 once TRBJ2-3 TRBV7-2
TGTGCCAGCAGCCCAAGACAGGGGGTCGTTGGCGCCTATGGCTACACCTTC CASSPRQGVVGAYGYTF 17 TRBD1 NA TRBJ1-2 TRBV5-6
TGTGCCAGCAGGGGGACAGGAGGCAGGGAGACCCAGTACTTC CASRGTGGRETQYF 14 TRBD1 NA TRBJ2-5 TRBV6-1
TGTGCCAGCAGCCCCGGGACAGAAGAGACCCAGTACTTC CASSPGTEETQYF 13 TRBD1 NA TRBJ2-5 TRBV9
TGTGCCAGCAGCTTAGGTGGGCAGGGGGCCTACGAGCAGTACTTC CASSLGGQGAYEQYF 15 TRBD1 NA TRBJ2-7 TRBV7-2